In its sample, the clone carrying this TCR beta chain was seen a few times. Per sample, at least 6 micrograms of total RNA were extracted. Germline CDR1 is SGDLS and CDR2 is YYNGEE. V trimming: 0 bases; J trimming: 5 bases; junction bases outside the gene matches: 6. The CDR3 loop spans 16 amino acids. For the second PCR, which ran for about 6 to 11 cycles, a sample-barcoded 5' primer and a J-beta primer mix were used. Each cDNA molecule carried a tag from a template-switch adaptor that contained 12 random nucleotides. TCRdb processed the 5' RACE reads anew with MiXCR; each CDR3 protein has one entry. The profile shows about 1.8 million distinct CDR3 sequences, around half of them singletons. This entry comes from a study of blood T cells in healthy people across ages.

Sequencing was done on a sample of blood. J is TRBJ2-5 and V is TRBV9; 11 nucleotides align to TRBD2. The origin of this receptor is a woman aged 40 to 55 in good health. CDR3 coding DNA: TGTGCCAGCAGCGTAGACCTAGCGGGGGGAATCGAGACCCAGTACTTC. Translated, it gives CASSVDLAGGIETQYF.